A single sample gave rise to the 25 T cell receptor beta chains below, sequenced in a study of glioma-infiltrating T cells. Amplification of TCR alpha and beta CDR3 regions from RNA used iRepertoire nested multiplex PCR. TCRdb called the multiplex PCR reads again in MiXCR, with one record for every CDR3 protein. The table records about 400,000 distinct CDR3 sequences, around 38% of them present only once. Sequencing was done on a sample of glioma tissue, nonneoplastic brain tissue, or PBMCs (not recorded which). The receptor source for this set is a human donor with low-grade glioma or glioblastoma, undergoing nonglioma brain surgery, or in good health (not recorded which).

Turning to this clonotype: The junction does not match germline at one end; this may be a read error. The chain links TRBV25-1 to TRBJ1-1; D not certain. CDR1 and CDR2 (germline): MGHDK, SYGVNS. The CDR3 length is 14 residues. Here the CDR3 reads CASSEYRRYTEAFF. The CDR3 DNA is TGTGCCAGCAGTGAATATAGGAGGTACACTGAAGCGTTCTTT.

This clonotype occurred a few times. The DNA of the CDR3 is TGTGCCAGCAGCCCCGGAGGTATAGGGACAGATACGCAGTATTTT. Residues: CASSPGGIGTDTQYF. This chain connects TRBV4-2 to TRBJ2-3, with TRBD2 as a possible D gene (5 bases). The germline gives CDR1 LGHNA, CDR2 YNFKEQ. This CDR3 has 15 residues. The germline V and J ends were trimmed by 4 bases and 3 bases, with 14 bases remaining between them.

The chain uses TRBV6-1 and TRBJ2-5, with 9 bases matching TRBD2. V lost 7 bases and J lost 4; bases outside the gene matches: 25. CDR1 is MNHNS, CDR2 SASEGT, per germline. This CDR3 region has 20 residues. The CDR3 region has the DNA TGTGCCAGCAAGTACCTTTTAGCGGGAGTGGGGCGTATCAGTAGAGAGACCCAGTACTTC. As protein: CASKYLLAGVGRISRETQYF.

Remarks on this clonotype: A much larger clone differs by one base, so this may be a read error. J is TRBJ1-1 and V is TRBV6-5, with D possibly being TRBD1 (6 bases). V was pared by 6 bases and J by 1 base, with 12 bases between. The CDR3 contains 14 residues. Per the germline V gene, CDR1 is MNHEY and CDR2 is SVGAGI. CDR3 region: CASSMGHRNTEAFF. In nucleotides, the CDR3 is TGTGCCAGCAGCATGGGACACAGGAACACTGAAGCTTTCTTT.

In DNA form, the CDR3 reads TGTGCCACCATCCTCCAGGAGACCCAGTACTTC. Its translation is CATILQETQYF. The chain recombines TRBV6-1 with TRBJ2-5; no reliable D call. CDR3 length equals 11 residues. V lost 10 bases and J lost 5, with 11 bases in between. The V gene's germline CDR1 is MNHNS and CDR2 SASEGT.

This clonotype was picked up one time. J is TRBJ2-7 and V is TRBV14; TRBD2 aligns across 8 bases. CDR1 is SGHDN, CDR2 FVKESK, per germline. V was clipped by 0 bases and J by 3 bases; unmatched bases: 7. CDR3 size: 16 residues. In DNA form, the CDR3 reads TGTGCCAGCAGCCAAGATGCTAGCGGGCCTTACTACGAGCAGTACTTC. This codes for CASSQDASGPYYEQYF.

This clonotype showed up just a few times. CDR3 loop: CASSLDSGRSESEQFF. CDR3 sequence (DNA): TGTGCCAGCAGCTTGGATAGCGGGAGGTCGGAGAGTGAGCAGTTCTTC. This rearrangement joins TRBV5-4 to TRBJ2-1; 10 bases are a match to TRBD2. V lost 0 bases, J lost 9 bases, and 9 bases stayed unmatched. The germline CDR1 and CDR2 sequences are SGHNT and YYREEE (reference sequence). This CDR3 is built from 16 residues.

At least ten counts were recorded for this clonotype. V and J are TRBV6-2 or TRBV6-3 and TRBJ2-7; D not resolved. The CDR3 consists of 14 residues. V lost 8 bases and J lost 1, with 15 bases in between. From germline, CDR1 is MNHEY and CDR2 SVGEGT. The CDR3 spells CASWARDLSYEQYF. DNA of the CDR3: TGTGCCAGCTGGGCGCGCGATCTATCCTACGAGCAGTACTTC.

The V and J genes are TRBV7-6 and TRBJ1-5; TRBD1 matches 9 bases. V was clipped by 3 bases and J by 8 bases; unmatched bases: 5. The CDR3 loop spans 14 amino acids. Looked up from germline, CDR1 is SGHVS and CDR2 is FNYEAQ. CDR3 nucleotides: TGTGCCAGCAGCTTGGGACAGGGAGAAGAGCCCCAGCATTTT. Residues: CASSLGQGEEPQHF. The full variable domain, with the rest looked up from reference TRBV7-6 and TRBJ1-5, is GAGVSQSPRYKVTKRGQDVALRCDPISGHVSLYWYRQALGQGPEFLTYFNYEAQQDKSGLPNDRFSAERPEGSISTLTIQRTEQRDSAMYRCASSLGQGEEPQHFGDGTRLSIL.

V and J are TRBV25-1 and TRBJ2-5; a weak D match, TRBD2 (5 bases). CDR1 is MGHDK, CDR2 SYGVNS, per germline. V was pared by 4 bases and J by 4 bases, with 19 bases between. The CDR3 sequence is 16 residues long. CDR3 region: CASSGPARRLGETQYF. The CDR3 DNA reads TGTGCCAGCAGTGGCCCCGCAAGGAGGCTGGGAGAGACCCAGTACTTC.

This clonotype was recorded a few times. The V and J genes are TRBV4-1 and TRBJ2-1; TRBD2 agrees at 7 bases. The germline gives CDR1 MGHRA, CDR2 YSYEKL. Germline trimming cut 4 bases from V and 5 bases from J; bases unmatched to any gene: 14. CDR3 length: 17 residues. In DNA form, the CDR3 reads TGCGCCAGCAGCCGCGGGACTACGCGGGGGAGAAACAATGAGCAGTTCTTC. It yields the protein CASSRGTTRGRNNEQFF.

Only a few counts were recorded for this clonotype. Just one base apart from a much larger clone, this may be a read error. V usage is TRBV7-6 and J usage is TRBJ2-7; possible D gene TRBD1, 7 bases. The CDR3 contains 15 residues. Germline V gene lookup returns CDR1 SGHVS and CDR2 FNYEAQ. The CDR3 spells CASSPRQGGPYEQHF. In DNA, the CDR3 is TGTGCCAGCAGCCCCCGACAGGGAGGACCTTACGAGCAGCACTTC.

A few counts support this clonotype. V is TRBV20-1 and J is TRBJ2-7, with 8 bases that match TRBD1. V dropped 3 bases and J dropped 5; count of bases not matched to a gene: 9. CDR3 length equals 14 residues. Germline V lookup: CDR1 DFQATT, CDR2 SNEGSKA (reference sequence). In DNA form, the CDR3 reads TGCAGTGCTAGTAGGACAGGGATAGTAAACGAGCAGTACTTC. Protein sequence: CSASRTGIVNEQYF.

There are a few counts of this clonotype. The chain is built from TRBV27 and TRBJ2-2; D remains unclear. This CDR3 is 16 amino acids long. V was clipped by 3 bases and J by 3 bases, with 14 bases between them. Germline V CDR1 and CDR2: MNHEY, SMNVEV (reference sequence). CDR3 DNA sequence: TGTGCCAGCAGTTTCATTAGGTTTTCGGACACCGGGGAGCTGTTTTTT. This translates into CASSFIRFSDTGELFF.

This clonotype has just a few counts. The chain uses TRBV7-9 and TRBJ1-4; a weak D match, TRBD1 (5 bases). The germline V gene has CDR1 SEHNR and CDR2 FQNEAQ (reference sequence). The CDR3 runs to 15 residues. V lost 5 bases, J lost 8 bases, and 18 bases lay in between. CDR3: CASSQGDPLWEKLFF. The CDR3 DNA is TGTGCCAGCAGCCAAGGGGACCCCCTGTGGGAAAAACTGTTTTTT.

The chain recombines TRBV5-5 with TRBJ1-1; 7 bases agree with TRBD1. Germline CDR1 SGHKS, CDR2 YYEKEE (reference sequence). The CDR3 spans 17 residues. V lost 2 bases to trimming and J lost 4 bases; unmatched junction nucleotides: 14. The CDR3 nucleotides read TGTGCCAGCAGCTTTCCTACGACAGGGTATAGGAGCACTGAAGCTTTCTTT. Its protein product is CASSFPTTGYRSTEAFF.

The chain couples TRBV27 to TRBJ2-3; TRBD2 matches 14 bases. The junction had 5 bases not matched to a gene; V was cut back by 2 bases and J by 1 base. The CDR3 loop spans 18 amino acids. The V gene's germline CDR1 is MNHEY and CDR2 SMNVEV (reference sequence). This chain's CDR3 is CASSLGTSGSQGTDTQYF. CDR3 nucleotide sequence: TGTGCCAGCAGTTTAGGGACTAGCGGGAGTCAGGGCACAGATACGCAGTATTTT.

This clonotype was seen only a few times. The rearrangement uses TRBV20-1 and TRBJ1-6; 9 bases line up with TRBD1. The CDR3 runs to 15 residues. The ends lost 5 bases at V and 7 bases at J; junction bases unmatched: 9. Germline V lookup: CDR1 DFQATT, CDR2 SNEGSKA (reference sequence). This CDR3 reads CSASTTGQGNSPLHF. CDR3 bases: TGCAGTGCTTCCACAACGGGACAGGGAAATTCACCCCTCCACTTT.

Notes on this clonotype: This could be a read error, since a much larger clone is one nucleotide away. The V and J genes are TRBV6-1 and TRBJ2-1; D not resolved. Germline V gene sequence: CDR1 MNHNS, CDR2 SASEGT. This CDR3 has 13 amino acids. The CDR3 spells CTSSWLSENEQFF. The CDR3, as DNA: TGTACCAGCAGTTGGCTTTCAGAAAATGAGCAGTTCTTC.

The J gene is TRBJ1-6, the V gene TRBV9; D might be TRBD1 (6 bases). The CDR3 is 17 residues long. CDR1 and CDR2 from the germline V gene are SGDLS and YYNGEE. The V end was cut by 4 bases, the J end by 0 bases, with 14 bases between. The CDR3 nucleotides are TGTGCCAGCAGCTCCCAGGGGTTAAGCTCCTATAATTCACCCCTCCACTTT. It yields the protein CASSSQGLSSYNSPLHF.

V gene TRBV28 combines with J gene TRBJ2-4; TRBD2 matches at 7 bases. Germline values: CDR1 MDHEN, CDR2 SYDVKM. This CDR3 has 18 residues. The trim removed 3 bases at V and 3 bases at J, leaving 14 bases unmatched. The CDR3 is CASSFLSGGRVGKNIQYF. The DNA of the CDR3 is TGTGCCAGCAGTTTTTTGTCCGGCGGGAGAGTAGGCAAAAACATTCAGTACTTC. The whole variable domain, remainder taken from reference TRBV28 and TRBJ2-4, is DVKVTQSSRYLVKRTGEKVFLECVQDMDHENMFWYRQDPGLGLRLIYFSYDVKMKEKGDIPEGYSVSREKKERFSLILESASTNQTSMYLCASSFLSGGRVGKNIQYFGAGTRLSVL.

Comment on this clonotype: A read error may produce the germline difference seen at one junction end. The chain couples TRBV10-3 to TRBJ2-3; maybe TRBD2 (5 bases). CDR3 length: 18 residues. Germline V gene lookup returns CDR1 ENHRY and CDR2 SYGVKD. CDR3 in amino acids: CAISDPTSVVASTDAQYF. CDR3 sequence (DNA): TGTGCCATCAGTGACCCCACGTCGGTGGTCGCTAGCACAGATGCGCAGTATTTT.

This clonotype showed up just a few times. This rearrangement joins TRBV20-1 to TRBJ2-7; 7 nucleotides agree with TRBD2. The CDR3 sequence is 15 residues long. Germline V gene data show CDR1 as DFQATT and CDR2 as SNEGSKA (reference sequence). The V gene end was trimmed by 5 bases and the J gene end by 0 bases; junction bases not matched to a gene: 10. CDR3 sequence (DNA): TGCAGTGCTCCCCCACGCGGGAGTATCTCCTACGAGCAGTACTTC. Amino acid sequence: CSAPPRGSISYEQYF.

This clonotype has ten or more counts. V and J are TRBV6-1 and TRBJ1-4; no definite D call. This CDR3 is 13 amino acids long. V lost 6 bases and J lost 6, with 11 bases in between. CDR1 is MNHNS and CDR2 is SASEGT in the germline V gene. The CDR3 sequence: CASSIGRYEKLFF. The CDR3 nucleotides read TGTGCCAGCAGCATTGGGCGATATGAAAAACTGTTTTTT.

Details on this clonotype: A read error may produce the germline difference seen at one junction end. This chain joins TRBV12-3 or TRBV12-4 and TRBJ2-3; tentative D call: TRBD1 (5 bases). The CDR3 extends over 15 amino acids. The CDR3 region is CASSFIRASTDTQYF. The CDR3, as DNA: TGTGCCAGCAGTTTTATCAGGGCGAGCACAGATACGCAATATTTT.